The 9 T cell receptor beta chains in this list originate from one sample, sequenced in a study of CD8 T cells in ankylosing spondylitis. Study findings and constraints: In ankylosing spondylitis blood, a motif of roughly eight highly homologous TCR beta variants appeared characteristic.

Their specific antigens are unknown. TCRdb passed the 5' RACE reads through MiXCR, listing each CDR3 protein once. The sample lists more than 250,000 distinct CDR3 sequences; 6.5% to 10% were seen once. Input material: blood, either unsorted or a sorted T cell fraction (not recorded which). These receptors were taken from a male donor with ankylosing spondylitis.

This clonotype occurred a few times. V gene TRBV6-5 combines with J gene TRBJ2-5; D might be TRBD1 (5 bases). This CDR3 is built from 18 residues. Germline values: CDR1 MNHEY, CDR2 SVGAGI. The V and J ends lost 2 bases and 2 bases respectively, with 21 bases between them. The CDR3: CASSYQGAGSTVQETQYF. CDR3 nucleotides: TGTGCCAGCAGTTACCAAGGGGCCGGGTCAACGGTTCAAGAGACCCAGTACTTC.

V gene TRBV5-1 combines with J gene TRBJ2-5; 7 positions match TRBD1. The length of the CDR3 is 16 residues. V was clipped by 0 bases and J by 0 bases; unmatched bases: 5. Germline CDR1 reads SGHRS; CDR2 reads YFSETQ. The CDR3 loop is CASSLDGTAYQETQYF. Here the CDR3 DNA reads TGCGCCAGCAGCTTGGATGGGACAGCGTACCAAGAGACCCAGTACTTC.

This clonotype was observed many times. V gene TRBV28 combines with J gene TRBJ1-4, with 7 nucleotides matching TRBD1. CDR1 and CDR2 (germline): MDHEN, SYDVKM. J was trimmed by 4 bases and V by 6 bases; bases with no gene match: 8. This CDR3 is 15 amino acids long. This chain's CDR3 is CASRGTGVFNEKLFF. CDR3 DNA sequence: TGTGCCAGCAGAGGAACAGGGGTTTTTAATGAAAAACTGTTTTTT.

This chain connects TRBV11-2 to TRBJ2-1; D is ambiguous. The length of the CDR3 is 14 residues. The V end lost 5 bases, the J end lost 2 bases, and 10 bases lay between the germline ends. The germline CDR1 and CDR2 sequences are SGHAT and FQNNGV. The CDR3 bases are TGTGCCAGCAGCCAAGGTGCGGCCTACAATGAGCAGTTCTTC. Its translation: CASSQGAAYNEQFF.

The V call is TRBV9, the J call TRBJ2-1; 15 bases match TRBD2. The CDR3 runs to 15 residues. CDR1 and CDR2 (germline): SGDLS, YYNGEE. V trimming: 1 base; J trimming: 15 bases; junction bases outside the gene matches: 8. CDR3 region: CASSVTGLAGGPPFF. CDR3 coding DNA: TGTGCCAGCAGCGTAACCGGACTAGCGGGAGGGCCTCCGTTCTTC.

The gene calls are TRBV28 and TRBJ2-7; unclear D gene. V lost 2 bases and J 2 bases, leaving 10 bases between the germline ends. Germline-derived CDR1 and CDR2 are MDHEN and SYDVKM. The CDR3 is 14 amino acids. This CDR3 is CASSLGPRTYEQYF. CDR3 in DNA: TGTGCCAGCAGTTTAGGACCCCGAACCTACGAGCAGTACTTC.

The V and J genes are TRBV11-2 and TRBJ2-7, with a possible D match to TRBD2 (6 bases). The CDR3 extends over 16 amino acids. Trimming cost V 5 bases and J 0 bases, with 17 bases left between them. Germline CDR1 and CDR2: SGHAT and FQNNGV. DNA of the CDR3: TGTGCCAGCAGCCTTCAAACCAGCGGGCTCTCCTACGAGCAGTACTTC. Protein product: CASSLQTSGLSYEQYF.

This chain uses TRBV4-3 with TRBJ2-3, with D perhaps TRBD2 (5 bases). Per germline, CDR1 LGHNA and CDR2 YSLEER. CDR3 length: 19 residues. V gave up 0 bases and J gave up 5 bases, with 24 bases separating them. CDR3 in DNA: TGCGCCAGCAGCCAAGACGAGAGTGGAGAGGCAATGGGGAGAGATACGCAGTATTTT. It specifies CASSQDESGEAMGRDTQYF.

The V call is TRBV7-9, the J call TRBJ2-1; D is possibly TRBD1 (5 bases). Germline-derived CDR1 and CDR2 are SEHNR and FQNEAQ (reference sequence). V lost 2 bases to trimming and J lost 7 bases, with 12 bases between them. The CDR3 contains 14 residues. The CDR3 sequence is CASSLQGWSNEQFF. In DNA, the CDR3 is TGTGCCAGCAGCTTACAGGGTTGGAGTAATGAGCAGTTCTTC.